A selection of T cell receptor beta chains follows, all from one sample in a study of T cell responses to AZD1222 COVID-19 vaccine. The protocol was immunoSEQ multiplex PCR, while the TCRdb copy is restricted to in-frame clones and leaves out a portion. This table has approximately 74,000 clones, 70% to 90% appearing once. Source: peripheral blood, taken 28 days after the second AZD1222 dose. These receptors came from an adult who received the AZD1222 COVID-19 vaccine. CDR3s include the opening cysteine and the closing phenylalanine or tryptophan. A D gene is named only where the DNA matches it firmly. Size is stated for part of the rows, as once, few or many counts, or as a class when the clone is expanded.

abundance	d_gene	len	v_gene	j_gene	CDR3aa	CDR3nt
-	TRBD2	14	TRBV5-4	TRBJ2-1	CASQLAGGPGEQFF	TGTGCCAGCCAACTAGCGGGAGGGCCGGGTGAGCAGTTCTTC
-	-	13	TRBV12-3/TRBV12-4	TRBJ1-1	CASSGLAGTEAFF	TGTGCCAGCAGTGGTTTGGCGGGCACTGAAGCTTTCTTT
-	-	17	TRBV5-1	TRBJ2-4	CASSLTLGELAKNIQYF	TGCGCCAGCAGCTTAACCCTCGGGGAGCTAGCCAAAAACATTCAGTACTTC
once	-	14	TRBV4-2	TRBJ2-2	CASSQDRQRGELFF	TGTGCCAGCAGCCAAGATAGGCAACGCGGGGAGCTGTTTTTT
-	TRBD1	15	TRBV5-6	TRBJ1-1	CASSDQGAKGTEAFF	TGTGCCAGCAGCGACCAGGGGGCGAAGGGCACTGAAGCTTTCTTT
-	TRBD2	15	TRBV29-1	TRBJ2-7	CSVEDSGASSYEQYF	TGCAGCGTTGAAGATAGCGGGGCGAGCTCCTACGAGCAGTACTTC
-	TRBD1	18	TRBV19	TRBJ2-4	CASSKFAGQGIFENIQYF	TGTGCCAGTAGTAAGTTCGCTGGACAGGGGATCTTTGAAAACATTCAGTACTTC
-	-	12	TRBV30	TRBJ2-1	CAWTDGGNEQFF	TGTGCCTGGACCGACGGGGGCAATGAGCAGTTCTTC
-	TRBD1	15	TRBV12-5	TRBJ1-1	CASGLGQGLGTEAFF	TGTGCTAGTGGTTTGGGACAGGGGTTGGGCACTGAAGCTTTCTTT
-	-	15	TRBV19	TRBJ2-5	CASTSSQGRYGAQYF	TGTGCCAGTACTTCCAGCCAGGGGCGCTATGGGGCCCAGTACTTC
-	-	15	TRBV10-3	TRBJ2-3	CAISESRRLGDTQYF	TGTGCCATCAGTGAGTCAAGGCGTCTGGGAGATACGCAGTATTTT
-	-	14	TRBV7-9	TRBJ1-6	CASSLQDSNSPLHF	TGTGCCAGCAGCTTACAGGACAGTAATTCACCCCTCCACTTT
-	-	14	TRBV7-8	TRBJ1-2	CASSLASATYGYTF	TGTGCCAGCAGCTTAGCAAGCGCTACCTATGGCTACACCTTC
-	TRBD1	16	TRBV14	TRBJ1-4	CASSQDRGTGNEKLFF	TGTGCCAGCAGCCAAGATAGGGGGACAGGCAATGAAAAACTGTTTTTT
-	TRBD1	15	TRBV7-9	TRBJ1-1	CASGSLDRLNTEAFF	TGTGCCAGCGGAAGCTTGGACAGGCTGAACACTGAAGCTTTCTTT